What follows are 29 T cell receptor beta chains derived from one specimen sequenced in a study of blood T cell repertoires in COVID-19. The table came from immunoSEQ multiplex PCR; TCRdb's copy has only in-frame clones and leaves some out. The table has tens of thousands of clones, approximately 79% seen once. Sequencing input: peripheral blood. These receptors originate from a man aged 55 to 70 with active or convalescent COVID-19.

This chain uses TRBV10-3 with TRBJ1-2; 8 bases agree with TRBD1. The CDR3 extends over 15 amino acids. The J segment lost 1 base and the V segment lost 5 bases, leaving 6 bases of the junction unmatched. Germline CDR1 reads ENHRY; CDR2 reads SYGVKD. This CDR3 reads CAISYSGGVNYGYTF. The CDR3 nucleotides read TGTGCCATCAGTTACTCAGGGGGCGTTAACTATGGCTACACCTTC.

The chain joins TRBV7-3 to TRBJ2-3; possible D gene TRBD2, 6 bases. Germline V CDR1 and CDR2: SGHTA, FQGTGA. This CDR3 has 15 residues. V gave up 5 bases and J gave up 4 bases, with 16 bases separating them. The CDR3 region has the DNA TGTGCCAGCAGCCCCCAGGGAGGAGGGGCAGATACGCAGTATTTT. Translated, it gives CASSPQGGGADTQYF.

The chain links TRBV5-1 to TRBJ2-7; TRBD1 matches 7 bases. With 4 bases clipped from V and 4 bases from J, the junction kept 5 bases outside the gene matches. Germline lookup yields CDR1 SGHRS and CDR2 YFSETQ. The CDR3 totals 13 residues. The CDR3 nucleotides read TGCGCCAGCAGCCCACAGGGACAGTACGAGCAGTACTTC. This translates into CASSPQGQYEQYF.

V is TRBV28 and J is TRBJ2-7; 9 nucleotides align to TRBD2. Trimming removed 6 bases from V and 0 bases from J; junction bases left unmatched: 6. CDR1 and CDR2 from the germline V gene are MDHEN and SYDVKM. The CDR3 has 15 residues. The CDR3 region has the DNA TGTGCCAGCAGACCTGGCGGGGGGGGCTCCTACGAGCAGTACTTC. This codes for CASRPGGGGSYEQYF.

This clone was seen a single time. CDR3 sequence: CASTGHPVISGELFF. The CDR3 DNA follows: TGTGCCAGCACGGGACACCCGGTAATTTCCGGGGAGCTGTTTTTT. The chain has TRBV6-4 and TRBJ2-2, with a possible D match to TRBD1 (6 bases). V lost 7 bases and J lost 6, with 18 bases in between. CDR3 size: 15 residues. CDR1 is MRHNA, CDR2 SNTAGT, per germline.

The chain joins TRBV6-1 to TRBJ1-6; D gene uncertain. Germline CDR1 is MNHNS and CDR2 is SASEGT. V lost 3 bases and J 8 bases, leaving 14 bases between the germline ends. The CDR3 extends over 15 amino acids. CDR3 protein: CASSERAVSYSPLHF. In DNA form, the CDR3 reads TGTGCCAGCAGTGAGAGGGCAGTGTCTTATTCACCCCTCCACTTT.

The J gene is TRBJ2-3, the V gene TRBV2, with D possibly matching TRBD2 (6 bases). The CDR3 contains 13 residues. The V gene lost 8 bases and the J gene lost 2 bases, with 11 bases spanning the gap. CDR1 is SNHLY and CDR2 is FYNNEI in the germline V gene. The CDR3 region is CASLEGPTDTQYF. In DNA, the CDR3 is TGTGCCAGCCTGGAGGGGCCCACAGATACGCAGTATTTT.

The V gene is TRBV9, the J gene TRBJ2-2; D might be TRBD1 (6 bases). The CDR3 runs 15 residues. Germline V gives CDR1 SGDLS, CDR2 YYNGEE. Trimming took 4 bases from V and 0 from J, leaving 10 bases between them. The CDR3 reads CASSKGTPNTGELFF. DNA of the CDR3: TGTGCCAGCAGCAAAGGGACACCGAACACCGGGGAGCTGTTTTTT.

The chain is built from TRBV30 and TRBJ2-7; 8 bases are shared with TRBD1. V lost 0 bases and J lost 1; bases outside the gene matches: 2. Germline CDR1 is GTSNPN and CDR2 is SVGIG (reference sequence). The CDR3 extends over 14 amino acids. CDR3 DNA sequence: TGTGCCTGGAGTGTCGGACAGGGATCCTACGAGCAGTACTTC. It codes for CAWSVGQGSYEQYF.

This CDR3 is CASSALAGDYNEQFF. The CDR3 nucleotides read TGCGCCAGCAGCGCCCTGGCGGGGGATTACAATGAGCAGTTCTTC. The J gene is TRBJ2-1, the V gene TRBV5-1, with 7 positions matching TRBD2. Trimming removed 4 bases from V and 4 bases from J; junction bases left unmatched: 8. The CDR3 sequence is 15 residues long. In germline, CDR1 is SGHRS, CDR2 YFSETQ.

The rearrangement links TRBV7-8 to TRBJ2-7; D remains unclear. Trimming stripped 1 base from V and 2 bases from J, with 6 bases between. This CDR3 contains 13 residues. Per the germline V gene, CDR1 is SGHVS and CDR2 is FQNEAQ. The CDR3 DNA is TGTGCCAGCAGCTTAGTCCAGACCTACGAGCAGTACTTC. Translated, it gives CASSLVQTYEQYF.

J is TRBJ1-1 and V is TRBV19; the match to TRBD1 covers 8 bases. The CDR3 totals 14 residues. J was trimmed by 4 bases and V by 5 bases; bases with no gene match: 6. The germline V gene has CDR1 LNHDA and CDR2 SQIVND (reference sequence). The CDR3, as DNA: TGTGCCAGTAGTTCCAGACAGGGGAGCACTGAAGCTTTCTTT. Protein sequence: CASSSRQGSTEAFF.

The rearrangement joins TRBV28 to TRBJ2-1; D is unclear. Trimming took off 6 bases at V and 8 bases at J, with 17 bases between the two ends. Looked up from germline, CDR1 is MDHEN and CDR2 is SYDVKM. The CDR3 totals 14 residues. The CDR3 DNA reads TGTGCCAGCAGCATCCATGGGCAATGGGATGAGCAGTTCTTC. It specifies CASSIHGQWDEQFF.

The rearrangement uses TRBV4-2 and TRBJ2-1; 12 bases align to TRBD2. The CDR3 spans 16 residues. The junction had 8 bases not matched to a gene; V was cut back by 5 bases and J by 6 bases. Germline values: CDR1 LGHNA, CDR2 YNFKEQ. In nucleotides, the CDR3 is TGTGCCAGCAGCTCCCCTAGCGGGGGGGCGGTCAATGAGCAGTTCTTC. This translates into CASSSPSGGAVNEQFF.

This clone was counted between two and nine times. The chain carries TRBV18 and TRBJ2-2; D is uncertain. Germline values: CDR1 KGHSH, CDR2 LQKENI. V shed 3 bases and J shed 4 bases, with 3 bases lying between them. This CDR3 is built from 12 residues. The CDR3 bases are TGTGCCAGCTCACCTCGCACCGGGGAGCTGTTTTTT. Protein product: CASSPRTGELFF.

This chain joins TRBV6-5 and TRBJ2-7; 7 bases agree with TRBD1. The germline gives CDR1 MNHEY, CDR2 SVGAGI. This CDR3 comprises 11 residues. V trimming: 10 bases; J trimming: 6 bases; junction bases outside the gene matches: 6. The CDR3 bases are TGTGCCACCCAAGACAGGGCCGAGCAGTACTTC. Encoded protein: CATQDRAEQYF.

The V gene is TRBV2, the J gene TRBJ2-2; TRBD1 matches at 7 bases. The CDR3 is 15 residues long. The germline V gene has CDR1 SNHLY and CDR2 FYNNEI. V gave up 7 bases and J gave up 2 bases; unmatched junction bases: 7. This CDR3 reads CASIDRDRNTGELFF. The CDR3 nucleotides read TGTGCCAGCATTGACCGGGACAGAAACACCGGGGAGCTGTTTTTT. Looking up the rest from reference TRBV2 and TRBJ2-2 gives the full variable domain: EPEVTQTPSHQVTQMGQEVILRCVPISNHLYFYWYRQILGQKVEFLVSFYNNEISEKSEIFDDQFSVERPDGSNFTLKIRSTKLEDSAMYFCASIDRDRNTGELFFGEGSRLTVL.

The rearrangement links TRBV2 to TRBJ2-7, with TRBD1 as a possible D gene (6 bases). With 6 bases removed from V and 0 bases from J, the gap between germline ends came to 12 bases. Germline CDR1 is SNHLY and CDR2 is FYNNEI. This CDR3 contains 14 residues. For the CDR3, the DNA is TGTGCCAGCAGCGAGGACAGTAGCTCCTACGAGCAGTACTTC. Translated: CASSEDSSSYEQYF.

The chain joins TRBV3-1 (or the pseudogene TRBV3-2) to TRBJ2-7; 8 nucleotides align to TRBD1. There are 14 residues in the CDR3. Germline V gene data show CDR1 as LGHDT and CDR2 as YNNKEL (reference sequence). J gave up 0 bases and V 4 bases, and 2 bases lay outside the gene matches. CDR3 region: CASSPGTGSYEQYF. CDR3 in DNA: TGTGCCAGCAGCCCCGGGACAGGCTCCTACGAGCAGTACTTC.

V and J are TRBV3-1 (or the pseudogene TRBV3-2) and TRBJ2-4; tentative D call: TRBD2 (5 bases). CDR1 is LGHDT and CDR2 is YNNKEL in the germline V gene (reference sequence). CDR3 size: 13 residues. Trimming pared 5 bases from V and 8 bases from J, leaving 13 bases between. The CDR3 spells CASSFRSGDIQYF. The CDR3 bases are TGTGCCAGCAGCTTCCGATCCGGGGACATTCAGTACTTC.

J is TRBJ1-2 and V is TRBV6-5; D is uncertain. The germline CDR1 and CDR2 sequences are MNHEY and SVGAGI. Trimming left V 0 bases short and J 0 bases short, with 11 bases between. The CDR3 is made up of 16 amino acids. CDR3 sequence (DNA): TGTGCCAGCAGTTACTCGCCCCCTACAGCTAACTATGGCTACACCTTC. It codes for CASSYSPPTANYGYTF.

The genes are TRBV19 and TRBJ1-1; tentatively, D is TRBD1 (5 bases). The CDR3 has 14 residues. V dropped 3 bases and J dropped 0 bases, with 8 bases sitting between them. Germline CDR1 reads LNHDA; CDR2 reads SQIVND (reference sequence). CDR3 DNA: TGTGCCAGTAGTATTCAGGGCATGAACACTGAAGCTTTCTTT. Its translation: CASSIQGMNTEAFF.

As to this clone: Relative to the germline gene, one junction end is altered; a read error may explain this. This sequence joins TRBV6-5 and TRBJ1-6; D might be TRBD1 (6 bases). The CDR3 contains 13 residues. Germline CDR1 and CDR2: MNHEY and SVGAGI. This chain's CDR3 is CASSPTLQGVVDF. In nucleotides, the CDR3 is TGTGCCAGCAGTCCCACCCTACAGGGAGTAGTGGACTTT.

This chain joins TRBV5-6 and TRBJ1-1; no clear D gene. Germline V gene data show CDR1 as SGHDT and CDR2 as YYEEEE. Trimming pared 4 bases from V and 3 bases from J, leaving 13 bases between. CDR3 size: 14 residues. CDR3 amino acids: CASSPRPPDTEAFF. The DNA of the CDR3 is TGTGCCAGCAGCCCTCGTCCGCCGGACACTGAAGCTTTCTTT.

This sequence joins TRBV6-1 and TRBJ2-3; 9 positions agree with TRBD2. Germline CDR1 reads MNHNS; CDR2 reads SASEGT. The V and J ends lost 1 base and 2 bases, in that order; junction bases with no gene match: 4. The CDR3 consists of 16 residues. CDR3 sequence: CASSEVASGATDTQYF. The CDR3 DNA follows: TGTGCCAGCAGTGAAGTGGCTAGCGGGGCCACAGATACGCAGTATTTT.

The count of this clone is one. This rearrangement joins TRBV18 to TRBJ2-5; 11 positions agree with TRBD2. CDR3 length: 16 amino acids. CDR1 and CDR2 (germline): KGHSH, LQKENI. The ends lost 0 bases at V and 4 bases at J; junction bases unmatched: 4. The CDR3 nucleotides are TGTGCCAGCTCACCACCATCGGGGACTAGCGGAGAGACCCAGTACTTC. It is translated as CASSPPSGTSGETQYF.

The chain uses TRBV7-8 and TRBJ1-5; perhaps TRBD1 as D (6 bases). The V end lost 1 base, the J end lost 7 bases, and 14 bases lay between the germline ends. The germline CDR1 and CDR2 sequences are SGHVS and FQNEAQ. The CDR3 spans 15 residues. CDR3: CASSLEVWGPQPQHF. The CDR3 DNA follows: TGTGCCAGCAGCTTAGAAGTGTGGGGGCCACAGCCCCAGCATTTT.

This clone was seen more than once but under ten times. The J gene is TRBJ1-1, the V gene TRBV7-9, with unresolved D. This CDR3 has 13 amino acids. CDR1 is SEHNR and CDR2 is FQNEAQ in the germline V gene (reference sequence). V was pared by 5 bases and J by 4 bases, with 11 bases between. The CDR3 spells CASSRGVGTEAFF. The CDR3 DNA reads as TGTGCCAGCAGCCGAGGCGTGGGCACTGAAGCTTTCTTT.

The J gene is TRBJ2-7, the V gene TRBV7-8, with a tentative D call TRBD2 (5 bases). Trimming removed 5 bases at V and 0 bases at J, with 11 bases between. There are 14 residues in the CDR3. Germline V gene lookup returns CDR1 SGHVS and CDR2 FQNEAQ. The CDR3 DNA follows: TGTGCCAGCAGCCTAACGCGGGTCTCCTACGAGCAGTACTTC. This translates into CASSLTRVSYEQYF.